Following are 26 T cell receptor beta chains from one sample sequenced in a study of OX40 agonist ivuxolimab in advanced cancers. The receptor library was made with the immunoSEQ multiplex PCR assay. Drawn from immuneACCESS, this table holds only the in-frame rearrangements with V and J called that TCRdb kept. Clones are partly lost; checked studies trace under half to an unresolved V gene and leave the rest unexplained. The sample table holds about 54,000 clones, of which 80% to 90% were seen once. In total, the top ten clones hold 0.75% of the sample. The sample consisted of CD4+ or CD8+ T cells sorted from blood, taken in a trial of the OX40 agonist ivuxolimab. Receptor source: an adult with an advanced solid tumor such as melanoma, head and neck, liver or kidney cancer.

This chain connects TRBV18 to TRBJ2-3; 8 bases align to TRBD2. V shed 3 bases and J 0 bases; nucleotides not matched to a gene: 5. Germline V gives CDR1 KGHSH, CDR2 LQKENI. The CDR3 contains 16 residues. DNA for the CDR3: TGTGCCAGCTCACCGGGTAGCGGGGTCAGCACAGATACGCAGTATTTT. Protein product: CASSPGSGVSTDTQYF. Combining the CDR3 with reference TRBV18 and TRBJ2-3 gives the whole variable domain NAGVMQNPRHLVRRRGQEARLRCSPMKGHSHVYWYRQLPEEGLKFMVYLQKENIIDESGMPKERFSAEFPKEGPSILRIQQVVRGDSAAYFCASSPGSGVSTDTQYFGPGTRLTVL.

This clone has more than one count but fewer than ten. This chain connects TRBV2 to TRBJ1-2; tentative D call: TRBD1 (6 bases). Germline CDR1 and CDR2: SNHLY and FYNNEI. V lost 8 bases and J 4 bases, leaving 14 bases between the germline ends. The CDR3 totals 13 residues. CDR3 bases: TGTGCCAGCCGGACAGCCTCGTCCTATGGCTACACCTTC. Protein sequence: CASRTASSYGYTF. Combining the CDR3 with reference TRBV2 and TRBJ1-2 gives the whole variable domain EPEVTQTPSHQVTQMGQEVILRCVPISNHLYFYWYRQILGQKVEFLVSFYNNEISEKSEIFDDQFSVERPDGSNFTLKIRSTKLEDSAMYFCASRTASSYGYTFGSGTRLTVV.

This chain connects TRBV14 to TRBJ2-2, with D uncertain. CDR1 and CDR2 from the germline V gene are SGHDN and FVKESK. This CDR3 is built from 15 residues. Trimming removed 3 bases at V and 1 base at J, with 9 bases between. The CDR3: CASSHLSENTGELFF. CDR3 sequence (DNA): TGTGCCAGCAGCCATTTGTCCGAGAACACCGGGGAGCTGTTTTTT.

The rearrangement links TRBV29-1 to TRBJ1-6; TRBD1 agrees at 9 bases. Germline V gene lookup returns CDR1 SQVTM and CDR2 ANQGSEA. This CDR3 is 13 amino acids long. Germline trimming cut 4 bases from V and 7 bases from J; bases unmatched to any gene: 2. The CDR3 spells CSVATGGNSPLHF. The CDR3 DNA is TGCAGCGTTGCGACAGGGGGGAATTCACCCCTCCACTTT.

This clone was picked up one time. This rearrangement joins TRBV5-6 to TRBJ1-3; D gene ambiguous. The CDR3 is 15 residues long. Trimming stripped 3 bases from V and 0 bases from J, with 10 bases between. Per germline, CDR1 SGHDT and CDR2 YYEEEE. The CDR3 protein is CASSSGFHSGNTIYF. The CDR3 nucleotides are TGTGCCAGCAGCTCCGGGTTCCACTCTGGAAACACCATATATTTT.

The genes are TRBV27 and TRBJ1-6, with D possibly matching TRBD1 (6 bases). With 6 bases removed from V and 0 bases from J, the gap between germline ends came to 9 bases. CDR3 length equals 15 residues. Germline V gene sequence: CDR1 MNHEY, CDR2 SMNVEV (reference sequence). CDR3 residues: CASRTGVSYNSPLHF. The CDR3 nucleotides are TGTGCCAGCAGGACAGGTGTCTCCTATAATTCACCCCTCCACTTT.

This sequence joins TRBV7-6 and TRBJ2-3, with D tentatively TRBD1 or TRBD2 (5 bases each). V was trimmed by 6 bases and J by 6 bases, leaving 13 bases between them. Germline V gives CDR1 SGHVS, CDR2 FNYEAQ. The CDR3 sequence is 13 residues long. The CDR3 sequence is CASRQVGADTQYF. CDR3 nucleotide sequence: TGTGCCAGCAGGCAGGTCGGGGCCGATACGCAGTATTTT.

This clone has a handful of counts. CDR3 loop: CASRTGLAGETQYF. In DNA form, the CDR3 reads TGTGCCAGCAGGACGGGACTAGCAGGAGAGACCCAGTACTTC. The V call is TRBV6-1, the J call TRBJ2-5; the match to TRBD2 covers 9 bases. The CDR3 spans 14 residues. Germline V gives CDR1 MNHNS, CDR2 SASEGT. Losses at the gene ends were 6 bases for V and 4 bases for J; bases not matched to a gene: 6.

This clone was picked up a small number of times. The chain uses TRBV5-4 and TRBJ2-1; 9 bases align to TRBD1. Germline V gene data show CDR1 as SGHNT and CDR2 as YYREEE (reference sequence). J gave up 9 bases and V 6 bases, and 13 bases lay outside the gene matches. The CDR3 spans 15 residues. CDR3 coding DNA: TGTGCCAGCACCGAACAACAGGGGGCGCCTGGTGAGCAGTTCTTC. Translation: CASTEQQGAPGEQFF.

This clone was picked up one time. J is TRBJ2-5 and V is TRBV11-2; a weak D match, TRBD2 (6 bases). Germline loops: CDR1 SGHAT, CDR2 FQNNGV. The CDR3 has 14 residues. The ends were cut back, 5 bases at V and 1 base at J, with 11 bases in the middle. CDR3 sequence reads: CASSQGRSQETQYF. DNA for the CDR3: TGTGCCAGCAGCCAAGGGAGGTCCCAAGAGACCCAGTACTTC. Full variable domain (outside the CDR3, taken from reference TRBV11-2 and TRBJ2-5): EAGVAQSPRYKIIEKRQSVAFWCNPISGHATLYWYQQILGQGPKLLIQFQNNGVVDDSQLPKDRFSAERLKGVDSTLKIQPAKLEDSAVYLCASSQGRSQETQYFGPGTRLLVL.

The rearrangement uses TRBV10-3 and TRBJ2-3, with D perhaps TRBD2 (6 bases). This CDR3 has 15 amino acids. Trimming shortened V by 0 bases and J by 5 bases, and 12 bases separated the two germline ends. Germline CDR1 reads ENHRY; CDR2 reads SYGVKD. DNA for the CDR3: TGTGCCATCAGTGAGTCGACTAGACTCCTAGATACGCAGTATTTT. This codes for CAISESTRLLDTQYF.

This rearrangement joins TRBV5-1 to TRBJ2-6, with D maybe TRBD1 (5 bases). V lost 0 bases to trimming and J lost 1 base, with 5 bases between them. CDR3 size: 15 residues. Germline V gives CDR1 SGHRS, CDR2 YFSETQ. The CDR3 nucleotides read TGCGCCAGCAGCTTGGGACAGTCTGGGGCCAACGTCCTGACTTTC. Residues: CASSLGQSGANVLTF.

V is TRBV2 and J is TRBJ2-5; 8 bases fit TRBD2. V lost 2 bases to trimming and J lost 5 bases; unmatched junction nucleotides: 1. The germline gives CDR1 SNHLY, CDR2 FYNNEI. The length of the CDR3 is 13 residues. The CDR3 protein is CASSERLAETQYF. The CDR3 DNA is TGTGCCAGCAGTGAAAGACTAGCGGAGACCCAGTACTTC.

V is TRBV5-1 and J is TRBJ2-1, with D tentatively TRBD2 (6 bases). Germline CDR1 is SGHRS and CDR2 is YFSETQ. The CDR3 contains 16 residues. V shed 5 bases and J shed 3 bases, with 18 bases lying between them. The CDR3: CASRSGGSALYNEQFF. CDR3 in DNA: TGCGCCAGCAGGAGTGGGGGGTCCGCCCTCTACAATGAGCAGTTCTTC.

V usage is TRBV6-5 and J usage is TRBJ2-7; D is possibly TRBD1 (6 bases). In germline, CDR1 is MNHEY, CDR2 SVGAGI. This CDR3 has 14 amino acids. The V end lost 7 bases, the J end lost 4 bases, and 17 bases lay between the germline ends. Here the CDR3 reads CASNVLGRGYEQYF. The CDR3 DNA reads TGTGCCAGCAACGTGCTAGGCAGGGGTTACGAGCAGTACTTC.

V usage is TRBV5-1 and J usage is TRBJ1-3, with 10 bases lining up with TRBD1. This CDR3 has 15 residues. V dropped 5 bases and J dropped 7; count of bases not matched to a gene: 9. Germline CDR1 is SGHRS and CDR2 is YFSETQ. The CDR3 spells CASSSSGQGENTIYF. CDR3 in DNA: TGCGCCAGCAGTTCAAGCGGACAGGGGGAGAACACCATATATTTT.

The chain carries TRBV6-6 and TRBJ1-5; 7 bases agree with TRBD1. The CDR3 is 15 residues long. CDR1 MNHNY and CDR2 SVGAGI come from the germline V gene (reference sequence). With V trimmed by 4 bases and J by 6 bases, 9 bases remained unmatched. In DNA form, the CDR3 reads TGTGCCAGCAGTTCCCTCGGACAGGCGGGTCAGCCCCAGCATTTT. Translating it yields CASSSLGQAGQPQHF.

The genes are TRBV5-6 and TRBJ2-2; possibly TRBD2 for D (6 bases). V lost 4 bases and J 4 bases, leaving 14 bases between the germline ends. The CDR3 sequence is 15 residues long. Germline loops: CDR1 SGHDT, CDR2 YYEEEE. DNA for the CDR3: TGTGCCAGCAGCCCCCAGGGAGGAGTCACCGGGGAGCTGTTTTTT. Translating it yields CASSPQGGVTGELFF.

The V call is TRBV11-3, the J call TRBJ1-1; D unresolved. The CDR3 is made up of 16 amino acids. Trimming left V 5 bases short and J 4 bases short, with 20 bases between. Germline V gene lookup returns CDR1 SGHNT and CDR2 YENEEA. CDR3 bases: TGTGCCAGCAGCCCTAGCACCACATTAAGTGGCACTGAAGCTTTCTTT. Its protein product is CASSPSTTLSGTEAFF. The full variable domain, completed using reference TRBV11-3 and TRBJ1-1, is EAGVVQSPRYKIIEKKQPVAFWCNPISGHNTLYWYLQNLGQGPELLIRYENEEAVDDSQLPKDRFSAERLKGVDSTLKIQPAELGDSAVYLCASSPSTTLSGTEAFFGQGTRLTVV.

This clone was counted only a few times. Here the CDR3 DNA reads TGTGCCAGCAGCCAAGGAGATTCCTACGAGCAGTACTTC. It is translated as CASSQGDSYEQYF. The chain uses TRBV16 and TRBJ2-7; D unclear. The CDR3 is 13 residues long. From germline, CDR1 is KGHSY and CDR2 FQNENV. The V gene lost 2 bases and the J gene lost 1 base, with 6 bases spanning the gap.

This sequence joins TRBV10-1 and TRBJ2-6; D is undetermined. V lost 4 bases and J 5 bases, leaving 15 bases between the germline ends. The germline V gene has CDR1 WNHNN and CDR2 SYGVQD (reference sequence). The CDR3 sequence is 16 residues long. The CDR3 loop reads CASSVRLQSRANVLTF. DNA for the CDR3: TGCGCCAGCAGTGTACGATTACAAAGTCGGGCCAACGTCCTGACTTTC.

This chain uses TRBV6-5 with TRBJ1-2; 9 positions match TRBD1. The CDR3 is 13 amino acids. With V trimmed by 6 bases and J by 4 bases, 3 bases remained unmatched. Per the germline V gene, CDR1 is MNHEY and CDR2 is SVGAGI. The CDR3, as DNA: TGTGCCAGCAGACAGGGGGCCAGCTATGGCTACACCTTC. Translated: CASRQGASYGYTF.

This rearrangement joins TRBV2 to TRBJ2-5, with D perhaps matching TRBD2 (5 bases). From germline, CDR1 is SNHLY and CDR2 FYNNEI. This CDR3 is built from 18 residues. Trimming shortened V by 8 bases and J by 4 bases, and 29 bases separated the two germline ends. The CDR3 DNA reads TGTGCCAGCGGAGGTACGGCGCCCAATTTTCAGGTCCCAGAGACCCAGTACTTC. As protein: CASGGTAPNFQVPETQYF.

This chain links TRBV6-5 with TRBJ1-2, with 7 bases aligning to TRBD1. The CDR3 contains 13 residues. Germline V gene data show CDR1 as MNHEY and CDR2 as SVGAGI. Trimming removed 2 bases from V and 6 bases from J; junction bases left unmatched: 3. CDR3 DNA: TGTGCCAGCAGTTACCCCACAGGGGATGGCTACACCTTC. This codes for CASSYPTGDGYTF.

For this clone: This sample also contains other DNA sequences that code for the same CDR3. The chain links TRBV10-1 to TRBJ2-5, with 9 bases lining up with TRBD2. This CDR3 spans 15 amino acids. Germline V gene sequence: CDR1 WNHNN, CDR2 SYGVQD (reference sequence). The V and J ends lost 6 bases and 5 bases, in that order; junction bases with no gene match: 10. The CDR3 reads CASSLSGGASETQYF. CDR3 in DNA: TGCGCCAGCAGCCTTAGCGGGGGAGCTTCGGAGACCCAGTACTTC.

The chain uses TRBV10-3 and TRBJ1-4; weak D call: TRBD1 (6 bases). This CDR3 comprises 18 residues. From germline, CDR1 is ENHRY and CDR2 SYGVKD. Between the trimmed V and J ends, which lost 3 bases and 8 bases, there was a span of 25 bases. The CDR3 DNA reads as TGTGCCATCAGTGATCCTAGGAGTGGAGGGGGGCGAGGAGAAAAACTGTTTTTT. It specifies CAISDPRSGGGRGEKLFF.